The present TCR beta chain was sequenced within a study of shared clonotypes between healthy human individuals. In the study overall: Donors had three CD4 naive, three CD4 memory, two CD8 naive and one CD8 memory plate apiece. Study-wide findings and caveats: In general, naive subsets displayed greater estimated richness than memory subsets did.

Worth noting for this clone: Antigen unknown.

The authors divided CD4+ cells into CD45RA+ naive and CD45RA-negative memory subsets. Trimming removed 2 bases at V and 7 bases at J, with 14 bases between. CDR3 length: 15 amino acids. Germline V gene sequence: CDR1 SEHNR, CDR2 FQNEAQ (reference sequence). As handled by the study authors: Junction-only sequences produced by ImmunoSEQ had no quality scores, so filtering differed. Produced via immunoSEQ multiplex PCR; TCRdb's table is partial and in-frame only. V and J calls and clone size are copied from that table; D and trimming were computed from the DNA. The table lists about a million clones, around three quarters of them singletons, with 0.89% in the top ten.

Sequenced: memory CD4+ T cells from PBMCs. Documented subset: CD45RA-negative fraction. The rearrangement links TRBV7-9 to TRBJ1-4; D uncertain. This TCR derives from a man aged 18 to 30 in good health. Some clones in this sample may be carry-over from other donors' samples. The CDR3 nucleotides read TGTGCCAGCAGCTTAAGTCCCTTCACGAGTGAAAAACTGTTTTTT. This gives the protein CASSLSPFTSEKLFF.